This TCR delta chain was captured by sequencing in a study of gamma-delta T cells after stem cell transplantation. As for this clone: The protein TCRdb lists belongs to a much larger clone and differs from this DNA's translation at residue 14, which points to a read error; the protein shown is made from the DNA.

This CDR3 contains 23 residues. V dropped 3 bases and J dropped 0; count of bases not matched to a gene: 21. Per germline, CDR1 GEAIGNYY and CDR2 EKD. TCRdb reran clone calling via CATT on the RT-PCR reads. The sample shows around 1,300 delta-chain clones, 11% to 15% of them seen only once. Sequencing used gamma-delta T cells. The TCR was taken from a human donor. It is not recorded whose cells these are; they may come from a transplant donor. The gene calls are TRDV2 and TRDJ3; TRDD3 matches 8 bases. The CDR3, as DNA: TGTGCCTGTGACCCGCGACCCACTGTACTGGGGGGAGTGCGCTCCTGGGACACCCGACAGATGTTTTTC. It specifies CACDPRPTVLGGVRSWDTRQMFF.